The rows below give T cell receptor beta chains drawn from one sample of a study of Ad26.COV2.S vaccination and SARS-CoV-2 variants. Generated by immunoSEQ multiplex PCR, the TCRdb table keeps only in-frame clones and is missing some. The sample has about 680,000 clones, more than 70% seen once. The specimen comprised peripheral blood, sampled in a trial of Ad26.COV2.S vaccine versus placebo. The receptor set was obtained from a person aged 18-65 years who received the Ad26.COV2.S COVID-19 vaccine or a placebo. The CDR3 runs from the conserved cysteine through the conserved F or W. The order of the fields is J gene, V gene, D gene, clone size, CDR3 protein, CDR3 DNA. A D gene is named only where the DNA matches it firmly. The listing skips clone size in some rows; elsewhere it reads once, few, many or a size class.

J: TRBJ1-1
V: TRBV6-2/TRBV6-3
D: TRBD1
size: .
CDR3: CASSYSGTVNTEAFF
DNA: TGTGCCAGCAGTTACTCCGGGACAGTCAACACTGAAGCTTTCTTT

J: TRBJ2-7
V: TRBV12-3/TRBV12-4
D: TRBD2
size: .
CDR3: CASSPGLASEQYF
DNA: TGTGCCAGCAGTCCGGGACTAGCGTCCGAGCAGTACTTC

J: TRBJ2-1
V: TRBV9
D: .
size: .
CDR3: CASGAGTYNEQFF
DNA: TGTGCCAGCGGAGCGGGCACCTACAATGAGCAGTTCTTC

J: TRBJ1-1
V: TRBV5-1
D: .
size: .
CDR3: CASSLAENTEAFF
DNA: TGCGCCAGCAGCTTGGCAGAGAACACTGAAGCTTTCTTT

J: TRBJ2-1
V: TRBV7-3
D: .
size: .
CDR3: CASSLGGPYNEQFF
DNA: TGTGCCAGCAGCTTGGGGGGCCCCTACAATGAGCAGTTCTTC

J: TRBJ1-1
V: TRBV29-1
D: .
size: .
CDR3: CSVRGRRGNTEAFF
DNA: TGCAGCGTTCGCGGGAGGCGAGGGAACACTGAAGCTTTCTTT

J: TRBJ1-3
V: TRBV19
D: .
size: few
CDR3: CASSIITSGNTIYF
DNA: TGTGCCAGTAGTATCATTACATCTGGAAACACCATATATTTT

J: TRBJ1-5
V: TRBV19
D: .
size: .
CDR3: CASSIETTSQPQHF
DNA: TGTGCCAGTAGTATAGAAACAACTAGTCAGCCCCAGCATTTT

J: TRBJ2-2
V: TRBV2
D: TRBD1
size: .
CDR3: CASTRDRGTGELFF
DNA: TGTGCCAGCACCCGGGACAGGGGGACCGGGGAGCTGTTTTTT

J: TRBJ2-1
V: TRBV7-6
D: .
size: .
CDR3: CASSLGVLSYNEQFF
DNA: TGTGCCAGCAGCTTAGGGGTACTCTCCTACAATGAGCAGTTCTTC

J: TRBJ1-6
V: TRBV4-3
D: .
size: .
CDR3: CASSQEARSNSPLHF
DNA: TGCGCCAGCAGCCAAGAGGCACGATCAAATTCACCCCTCCACTTT

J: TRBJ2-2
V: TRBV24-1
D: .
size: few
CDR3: CATSDNTGELFF
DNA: TGTGCCACCAGTGATAACACCGGGGAGCTGTTTTTT

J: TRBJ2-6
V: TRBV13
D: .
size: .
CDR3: CASSSQHLTPRGANVLTF
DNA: TGTGCCAGCAGCTCACAACACCTGACTCCTAGGGGGGCCAACGTCCTGACTTTC

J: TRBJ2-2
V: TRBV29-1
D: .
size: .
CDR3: CSVGELGAGELFF
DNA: TGCAGCGTTGGAGAACTAGGAGCCGGGGAGCTGTTTTTT